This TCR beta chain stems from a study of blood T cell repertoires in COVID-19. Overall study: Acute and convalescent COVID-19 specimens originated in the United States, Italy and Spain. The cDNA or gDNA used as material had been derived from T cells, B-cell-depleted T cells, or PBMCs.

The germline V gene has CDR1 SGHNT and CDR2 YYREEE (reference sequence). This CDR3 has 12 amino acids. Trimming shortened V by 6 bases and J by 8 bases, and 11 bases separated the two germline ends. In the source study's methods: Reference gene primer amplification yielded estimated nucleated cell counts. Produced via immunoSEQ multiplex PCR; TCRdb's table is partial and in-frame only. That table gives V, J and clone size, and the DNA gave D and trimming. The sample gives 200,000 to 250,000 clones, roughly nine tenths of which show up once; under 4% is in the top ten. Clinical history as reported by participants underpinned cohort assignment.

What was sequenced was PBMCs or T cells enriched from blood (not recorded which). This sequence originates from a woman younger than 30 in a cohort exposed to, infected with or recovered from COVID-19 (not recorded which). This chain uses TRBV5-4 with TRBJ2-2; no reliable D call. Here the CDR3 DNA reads TGTGCCAGCACCCTTGATGAGGGGGAGCTGTTTTTT. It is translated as CASTLDEGELFF.